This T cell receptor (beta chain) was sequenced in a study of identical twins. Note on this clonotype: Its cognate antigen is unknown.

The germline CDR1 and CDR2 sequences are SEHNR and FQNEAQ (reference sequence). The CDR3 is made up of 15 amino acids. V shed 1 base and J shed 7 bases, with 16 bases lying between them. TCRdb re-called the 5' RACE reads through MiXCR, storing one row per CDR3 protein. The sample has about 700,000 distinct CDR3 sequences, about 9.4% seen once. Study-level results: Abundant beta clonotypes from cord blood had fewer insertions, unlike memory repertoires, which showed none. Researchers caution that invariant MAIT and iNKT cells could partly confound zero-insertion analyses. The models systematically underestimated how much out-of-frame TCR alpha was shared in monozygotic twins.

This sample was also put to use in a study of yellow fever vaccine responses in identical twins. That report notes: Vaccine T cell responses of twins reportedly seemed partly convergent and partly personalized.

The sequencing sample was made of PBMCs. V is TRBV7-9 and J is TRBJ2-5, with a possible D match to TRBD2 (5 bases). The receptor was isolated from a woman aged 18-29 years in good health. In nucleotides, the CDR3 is TGTGCCAGCAGCTTAGGGTCCAGCGGTGGCAGGACCCAGTACTTC. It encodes CASSLGSSGGRTQYF.